Following are 26 T cell receptor beta chains from one sample sequenced in a study of blood T cell repertoires in COVID-19. Repertoires were generated with immunoSEQ multiplex PCR, while TCRdb's copy carries only in-frame clones and drops some. Of fewer than 250,000 clones detected, around 90% appear once; the ten largest clones hold 6.5%. Sequencing was done on a sample of peripheral blood. All receptors come from a man in his sixties who had recovered from COVID-19.

The chain employs TRBV19 and TRBJ1-6; 9 bases are shared with TRBD1. Germline CDR1 is LNHDA and CDR2 is SQIVND (reference sequence). Germline trimming cut 3 bases from V and 3 bases from J; bases unmatched to any gene: 12. CDR3 size: 19 residues. CDR3 sequence (DNA): TGTGCCAGTAGTATTCAAAGCCCCGGACAGGGGAACTATAATTCACCCCTCCACTTT. It is translated as CASSIQSPGQGNYNSPLHF.

This chain joins TRBV12-1 and TRBJ2-1; the D call TRBD2 from the table was never checked on the DNA. TRBV12-1 has pseudogene status. The CDR3 has 20 amino acids. The CDR3 nucleotides read TGTGCCAGCAGCTTTCCCCGGACTAGCGGGAGGGATGGGACTTACAATGAGCAGTTCTTC. Protein sequence: CASSFPRTSGRDGTYNEQFF.

The chain carries TRBV7-9 and TRBJ1-2, with a weak D call TRBD1 (6 bases). The ends were cut back, 5 bases at V and 8 bases at J, with 15 bases in the middle. The germline gives CDR1 SEHNR, CDR2 FQNEAQ (reference sequence). The CDR3 length is 13 residues. DNA for the CDR3: TGTGCCAGCAGCCTTCGGGACACTAGGGGCTACACCTTC. Translation gives CASSLRDTRGYTF.

CDR3 nucleotide sequence: TGTGCCAGCAGCTTGGGGGAACAGGGTTCTTCTGAAGCTTTCTTT. Its protein product is CASSLGEQGSSEAFF. V usage is TRBV5-4 and J usage is TRBJ1-1; a possible D gene is TRBD1 (6 bases). Germline CDR1 and CDR2: SGHNT and YYREEE (reference sequence). V gave up 0 bases and J gave up 6 bases, with 15 bases separating them. The CDR3 is 15 residues long. Filled out from reference TRBV5-4 and TRBJ1-1, the complete variable domain reads ETGVTQSPTHLIKTRGQQVTLRCSSQSGHNTVSWYQQALGQGPQFIFQYYREEENGRGNFPPRFSGLQFPNYSSELNVNALELDDSALYLCASSLGEQGSSEAFFGQGTRLTVV.

The rearrangement uses TRBV25-1 and TRBJ2-3; D perhaps matches TRBD2 (6 bases). CDR3 length: 14 amino acids. The V end lost 5 bases, the J end lost 0 bases, and 9 bases lay between the germline ends. Germline CDR1 and CDR2: MGHDK and SYGVNS. The CDR3, as DNA: TGTGCCAGCAGTTCGGCGGGGAGCACAGATACGCAGTATTTT. Its protein is CASSSAGSTDTQYF.

This chain connects TRBV18 to TRBJ2-7; 8 nucleotides line up with TRBD2. Germline CDR1 KGHSH, CDR2 LQKENI. Trimming removed 2 bases from V and 2 bases from J; junction bases left unmatched: 5. The CDR3 loop spans 15 amino acids. The CDR3 DNA is TGTGCCAGCTCACCAATAGCGGGACCAACCTACGAGCAGTACTTC. Translated, it gives CASSPIAGPTYEQYF.

CDR3: CAISDQAGTEAFF. The CDR3 DNA reads TGTGCCATCAGTGATCAGGCGGGGACTGAAGCTTTCTTT. The V and J genes are TRBV10-3 and TRBJ1-1, with unresolved D. Germline values: CDR1 ENHRY, CDR2 SYGVKD. This CDR3 comprises 13 residues. V was shortened by 3 bases and J by 5 bases, with 10 bases between the two germline ends.

J is TRBJ2-2 and V is TRBV7-2, with a weak D call TRBD2 (6 bases). CDR1 and CDR2 (germline): SGHTA, FQGNSA. CDR3 length: 12 residues. V was clipped by 5 bases and J by 6 bases, with 7 bases between them. The chain's CDR3 is CASSRLAGELFF. CDR3 bases: TGTGCCAGCAGCCGACTAGCCGGGGAGCTGTTTTTT.

The chain couples TRBV7-2 to TRBJ1-5; TRBD1 matches 7 bases. Trimming cost V 1 base and J 7 bases; bases outside gene matches: 4. Germline V gene lookup returns CDR1 SGHTA and CDR2 FQGNSA. The CDR3 sequence is 14 residues long. The CDR3 reads CASSLGQGVQPQHF. Here the CDR3 DNA reads TGTGCCAGCAGCTTAGGACAGGGCGTGCAGCCCCAGCATTTT.

The rearrangement links TRBV19 to TRBJ1-5; D remains unclear. The CDR3 sequence is 17 residues long. With 5 bases removed from V and 0 bases from J, the gap between germline ends came to 17 bases. Germline V CDR1 and CDR2: LNHDA, SQIVND (reference sequence). CDR3 coding DNA: TGTGCCAGTAGTCAAAGTATGGGCACGTATAGCAATCAGCCCCAGCATTTT. It translates to CASSQSMGTYSNQPQHF.

This chain connects TRBV5-4 to TRBJ2-7; 10 bases fit TRBD2. The CDR3 runs 16 residues. CDR1 SGHNT and CDR2 YYREEE come from the germline V gene (reference sequence). Trimming at V came to 3 bases and at J to 0 bases, leaving 6 bases not matched to a gene. CDR3 in amino acids: CASSSTTSGFSYEQYF. CDR3 sequence (DNA): TGTGCCAGCAGCTCCACGACTAGCGGGTTCTCCTACGAGCAGTACTTC.

V gene TRBV6-5 combines with J gene TRBJ1-2; maybe TRBD1 (5 bases). Per germline, CDR1 MNHEY and CDR2 SVGAGI. The CDR3 runs to 13 residues. V was clipped by 5 bases and J by 6 bases, with 13 bases between them. For the CDR3, the DNA is TGTGCCAGCAGTCCAGGACAAAGTAATGGCTACACCTTC. Protein product: CASSPGQSNGYTF.

The chain joins TRBV6-2 or TRBV6-3 to TRBJ2-1, with 8 bases identical to TRBD2. CDR3 length: 14 residues. Trimming cost V 5 bases and J 7 bases; bases outside gene matches: 7. Germline CDR1 reads MNHEY; CDR2 reads SVGEGT. The CDR3 spells CASSPVGRANEQFF. CDR3 nucleotides: TGTGCCAGCAGTCCCGTCGGGAGGGCTAATGAGCAGTTCTTC.

The genes are TRBV15 and TRBJ2-1, with 8 bases that match TRBD2. The CDR3 has 16 amino acids. Germline V gives CDR1 LNHNV, CDR2 YYDKDF (reference sequence). With 5 bases clipped from V and 4 bases from J, the junction kept 10 bases outside the gene matches. CDR3 nucleotide sequence: TGTGCCACCAGCCCAGAACCGGGGGGGATATACAATGAGCAGTTCTTC. This encodes CATSPEPGGIYNEQFF.

The chain recombines TRBV7-9 with TRBJ2-4; 7 bases align to TRBD1. Germline CDR1 SEHNR, CDR2 FQNEAQ (reference sequence). The CDR3 is 16 amino acids. V lost 2 bases, J lost 4 bases, and 8 bases stayed unmatched. This CDR3 is CASSLSGQTAKNIQYF. The CDR3 nucleotides read TGTGCCAGCAGCTTATCGGGACAGACAGCAAAAAACATTCAGTACTTC.

CDR3 DNA: TGTGCCATCTCCTGGGACAGGGAGTACGAGCAGTACTTC. Its protein is CAISWDREYEQYF. The chain uses TRBV2 and TRBJ2-7; 9 bases align to TRBD1. Trimming took 10 bases from V and 4 from J; bases not matched to a gene: 8. CDR1 SNHLY and CDR2 FYNNEI come from the germline V gene. CDR3 size: 13 residues.

The CDR3 is CATSSDRQGALHEQYF. CDR3 DNA: TGTGCCACCAGCAGTGATCGACAGGGGGCTCTTCACGAGCAGTACTTC. V usage is TRBV15 and J usage is TRBJ2-7; TRBD1 matches 10 bases. The CDR3 consists of 16 residues. CDR1 is LNHNV and CDR2 is YYDKDF in the germline V gene (reference sequence). V lost 3 bases, J lost 5 bases, and 10 bases stayed unmatched.

The J gene is TRBJ2-5, the V gene TRBV9, with TRBD2 identical over 10 bases. With 7 bases clipped from V and 2 bases from J, the junction kept 8 bases outside the gene matches. This CDR3 has 15 residues. Germline V gene data show CDR1 as SGDLS and CDR2 as YYNGEE. CDR3 nucleotide sequence: TGTGCCAGCGGAACGACTAGCGGGTCTCAAGAGACCCAGTACTTC. Translating it yields CASGTTSGSQETQYF.

In its sample, this clone was seen a few times. The J gene is TRBJ1-6, the V gene TRBV5-1, with 8 bases matching TRBD1. Germline V gene sequence: CDR1 SGHRS, CDR2 YFSETQ. The CDR3 has 15 residues. V dropped 2 bases and J dropped 7; count of bases not matched to a gene: 5. CDR3 region: CASSFPDRANSPLHF. The CDR3, as DNA: TGCGCCAGCAGCTTCCCGGACAGGGCAAATTCACCCCTCCACTTT.

The chain carries TRBV27 and TRBJ2-7; the match to TRBD1 covers 8 bases. CDR1 and CDR2 (germline): MNHEY, SMNVEV (reference sequence). The V and J ends lost 3 bases and 4 bases, in that order; junction bases with no gene match: 8. This CDR3 region has 15 residues. Written as DNA, the CDR3 is TGTGCCAGCAGTTTTCGGACAGGGTCTCGATACGAGCAGTACTTC. The encoded protein is CASSFRTGSRYEQYF.

This sequence joins TRBV11-2 and TRBJ1-6; 9 bases are a match to TRBD1. Germline V CDR1 and CDR2: SGHAT, FQNNGV. The length of the CDR3 is 15 residues. Unmatched junction bases numbered 6, after V lost 4 bases and J lost 8 bases. In nucleotides, the CDR3 is TGTGCCAGCAGCTCCCAACAGGGGGCATATTCACCCCTCCACTTT. Its translation: CASSSQQGAYSPLHF.

The chain is built from TRBV3-1 (or the pseudogene TRBV3-2) and TRBJ2-5; TRBD2 matches at 8 bases. Germline V gives CDR1 LGHDT, CDR2 YNNKEL (reference sequence). The CDR3 runs to 17 residues. V dropped 0 bases and J dropped 9; count of bases not matched to a gene: 15. The CDR3 coding sequence is TGTGCCAGCAGCCAAGATAGGCTAGCGGGCCCCTCCGAGGCCCAGTACTTC. Residues: CASSQDRLAGPSEAQYF.

V gene TRBV19 combines with J gene TRBJ2-1, with 8 bases matching TRBD1. V lost 7 bases and J lost 7; bases outside the gene matches: 9. In germline, CDR1 is LNHDA, CDR2 SQIVND (reference sequence). CDR3 length: 14 residues. The DNA of the CDR3 is TGTGCCAGTACCGCGGGACAGGTTAGGAATGAGCAGTTCTTC. It translates to CASTAGQVRNEQFF.

The gene calls are TRBV27 and TRBJ1-5, with 7 bases aligning to TRBD1. Trimming at V came to 2 bases and at J to 4 bases, leaving 2 bases not matched to a gene. The CDR3 has 14 residues. CDR1 and CDR2 (germline): MNHEY, SMNVEV (reference sequence). CDR3 DNA sequence: TGTGCCAGCAGTTTAAAGGGGGCGAATCAGCCCCAGCATTTT. This codes for CASSLKGANQPQHF.

The chain recombines TRBV25-1 with TRBJ1-6; 8 positions match TRBD1. After removal of 6 bases from V and 7 bases from J, the junction contained 5 bases not matched to a gene. Germline V gene lookup returns CDR1 MGHDK and CDR2 SYGVNS. This CDR3 spans 14 amino acids. The CDR3 here is CASRSTGANSPLHF. The CDR3 coding sequence is TGTGCCAGCAGGTCGACAGGGGCAAATTCACCCCTCCACTTT.

This clone was seen a handful of times. This chain uses TRBV7-9 with TRBJ2-6; 11 bases map to TRBD1. Trimming took 5 bases from V and 2 from J; bases not matched to a gene: 5. The length of the CDR3 is 17 residues. Germline CDR1 is SEHNR and CDR2 is FQNEAQ (reference sequence). The CDR3 bases are TGTGCCAGCAGCCTAGGACAGGGGGCTACTGGGGCCAACGTCCTGACTTTC. Protein: CASSLGQGATGANVLTF.